This section outlines one T cell receptor beta chain sequence together with its context. These data belong to a study of CD8 T cells in Susac syndrome. V dropped 8 bases and J dropped 4 bases, with 11 bases sitting between them. From germline, CDR1 is SEHNR and CDR2 FQNEAQ (reference sequence). The CDR3 spans 12 residues. Random hexamers were used to reverse transcribe the RNA input (about 0.5 to 1 ug). It was immunoSEQ multiplex PCR that amplified TCR beta CDR3 across 54 Vbeta and 13 Jbeta. TCRdb redid the calling of the immunoSEQ multiplex PCR reads with MiXCR, one entry per CDR3 protein. The table lists about 80,000 distinct CDR3 sequences, 85% to 95% of them singletons. CD8+ and CD4+ blood T cells underwent TCR beta sequencing. Negative isolation was applied to CD8+ and CD4+ T cells, and FACS enrichment was applied to TEMRA cells.

This TCR derives from a human donor in good health. The material sequenced was CD8+ T cells from PBMCs. The rearrangement links TRBV7-9 to TRBJ1-1; D ambiguous. The CDR3 loop reads CASQTMGTEAFF. The CDR3 coding sequence is TGTGCCAGCCAAACGATGGGCACTGAAGCTTTCTTT.